The subject of this entry is one T cell receptor beta chain. No cognate antigen has been identified for it. Qualities for individual bases were not recorded, and no much larger clone is one base off. This record belongs to a study of CD8+ T cells in alopecia areata (dated by TCRdb to between 2017 and 2018). Broadly, across the study: The treated patients, all with moderate-to-severe alopecia areata, were enrolled in an open-label pilot trial of oral tofacitinib given at 5 to 10 mg twice daily. Tofacitinib was administered for 6 to 18 months, and 6 months of follow-up off drug were then conducted to assess delayed response and recurrence. The study used high-throughput TCRbeta sequencing to examine T cell clonal expansion in alopecia areata, in both the C3H/HeJ mouse model and human patients. In humans, TCRbeta sequencing was performed on scalp tissue and on sorted CD4+ and CD8+ peripheral blood T cells from healthy controls and from patients with patchy or totalis/universalis alopecia areata. Tofacitinib-treated patients had biopsies at baseline and at 4 and 24 weeks of treatment, with a later scalp biopsy in several patients. Clonality in the scalp was compared among normal scalp (n=4), patchy alopecia areata scalp (n=8), and alopecia totalis/universalis scalp (n=8). The RNA source kit depended on sample type: the PAXgene miRNA kit for fixed scalp, the miRNeasy kit for PBMCs, and the RNeasy kit for mouse skin. TCRbeta CDR3 regions were amplified by immunoSEQ multiplex PCR using 35 Vbeta forward and 13 Jbeta reverse primers. General conclusions and limits of the study: Lesional scalp, especially in alopecia totalis/universalis, showed higher clonality and more expanded CD8+ clones than normal scalp, suggesting antigenic drive. Unlike mouse skin, where gammadelta T cells dominate, normal human skin contains resident alphabeta T cells that get sequenced too, which complicates analysis of the scalp TCR repertoire. Shared TCR sequences between patients were less evident than in mice, which may be partly attributable to HLA diversity in the patient population.

V lost 4 bases and J lost 0 bases; the stretch between them is 16 bases long. Including the terminal cysteine and phenylalanine, the CDR3 comprises 16 residues. Kept here is only the CDR3 DNA, which spans 48 bases and is read in frame from base 1. Taken from the germline V gene, the CDR1 and CDR2 loops are MNHEY and SVGAGI. Peripheral blood and lesional scalp punch biopsies were obtained from patients with alopecia areata. PBMCs were isolated by density centrifugation and stained for CD3, CD4 and CD8, and CD4+ and CD8+ T cells were sorted on a FACSAria. Library preparation was by the immunoSEQ multiplex PCR assay. For TCR sequencing, RNA was extracted from every sample and reverse transcribed into cDNA to serve as template. First-strand cDNA was synthesized with SuperScript III using a 2:1 mix of oligo-dT and random hexamers. A synthetic immune receptor repertoire was used to measure amplification bias, and any remaining bias was corrected computationally. Per the source publication's procedure: Raw reads were preprocessed to remove errors, and CDR3 was defined according to IMGT conventions as the region from the conserved cysteine to phenylalanine. Clonality was calculated as 1 minus Shannon entropy normalized by log2 of the number of productive unique TCRs. Whether scalp clones were CD4 or CD8 was inferred by matching scalp TCRbeta sequences against CD4 and CD8 repertoires sorted from blood. TCRdb limited this immuneACCESS table to in-frame rearrangements with V and J called. A share of clones is missing; checked studies link under half to unresolved V genes, and the rest is unexplained. The V and J calls and clone size come from that table; D and trimming were worked out from the DNA. A total of about 160,000 clones appear in this sample, approximately 50% of them only once. Less than 8% of the sample goes to the ten largest clones.

The TCR was taken from a human donor with alopecia areata. The chain couples TRBV6-5 to TRBJ2-7; no confident D gene assignment can be made. What was sequenced was CD4+ T cells sorted from blood. The CDR3 region has the sequence CASSSSWQASSYEQYF. DNA sequence: TGTGCCAGCAGTTCGAGTTGGCAGGCGAGCTCCTACGAGCAGTACTTC.